Listed below are T cell receptor beta chains from one sample, sequenced in a study of immune evolution from preneoplasia to lung adenocarcinoma. The method was immunoSEQ multiplex PCR; TCRdb's version includes in-frame clones alone and lacks a portion of them. The table includes fewer than 10,000 clones, about four fifths detected once. The sequencing sample was made of FFPE lung adenocarcinoma in situ tissue. These receptors originate from an older person with lung adenocarcinoma. CDR3s include the opening cysteine and the closing phenylalanine or tryptophan. A D gene is named only where the DNA matches it firmly. Size tells how often a clone was seen (once, few, many) or the class of an expanded clone, and some rows leave it out.

NA	TRBV10-3	TRBJ1-1	NA	CAISETTEGSEAFF	TGTGCCATCAGCGAGACCACAGAGGGGAGTGAAGCTTTCTTT
NA	TRBV5-4	TRBJ2-1	NA	CASSRGGNEQFF	TGTGCCAGCAGTCGAGGGGGTAATGAGCAGTTCTTC
once	TRBV19	TRBJ1-4	NA	CASSAGTYSANEKLFF	TGTGCCAGTAGTGCGGGGACCTACTCAGCTAATGAAAAACTGTTTTTT
NA	TRBV29-1	TRBJ2-6	NA	CSATVGSGANVLTF	TGCAGCGCGACAGTTGGTTCTGGGGCCAACGTCCTGACTTTC
NA	TRBV28	TRBJ2-6	TRBD2	CASSGGPFPNVLTF	TGTGCCAGCTCGGGGGGTCCCTTCCCAAACGTCCTGACTTTC
few	TRBV5-1	TRBJ2-1	TRBD2	CASSLRTSGRNEQFF	TGCGCCAGCAGCTTGAGGACTAGCGGGAGGAATGAGCAGTTCTTC
NA	TRBV7-7	TRBJ2-7	NA	CASPAPNGVCEQYF	TGTGCTAGTCCCGCCCCCAACGGGGTTTGTGAGCAGTACTTC
NA	TRBV27	TRBJ2-5	TRBD2	CASSPGLAGGQETQYF	TGTGCCAGCAGTCCGGGACTAGCGGGGGGCCAAGAGACCCAGTACTTC
NA	TRBV2	TRBJ1-4	NA	CASSDSRNEKLFF	TGTGCCAGCAGTGACTCCAGGAATGAAAAACTGTTTTTT
NA	TRBV15	TRBJ1-2	NA	CATSRGRDRVYGYTF	TGTGCCACCAGCAGGGGTAGGGACCGAGTCTATGGCTACACCTTC
NA	TRBV2	TRBJ1-6	TRBD1	CASLRDRGNYNSPLHF	TGTGCCAGTCTCCGGGACAGGGGGAACTATAATTCACCCCTCCACTTT
NA	TRBV5-4	TRBJ1-4	TRBD1	CASSPGQDNEKLFF	TGTGCCAGCAGCCCCGGACAGGACAATGAAAAACTGTTTTTT
NA	TRBV13	TRBJ2-3	NA	CASSSRGTDTQYF	TGTGCCAGCAGCTCCCGGGGCACAGATACGCAGTATTTT
NA	TRBV7-9	TRBJ2-1	TRBD2	CASSRASGGYNEQFF	TGTGCCAGCAGCCGCGCTAGCGGGGGTTACAATGAGCAGTTCTTC
NA	TRBV5-6	TRBJ1-1	TRBD1	CASSLLTGGMTEAFF	TGTGCCAGCAGCTTACTGACAGGGGGGATGACTGAAGCTTTCTTT
NA	TRBV19	TRBJ2-5	TRBD2	CASSEVAGARGTQYF	TGTGCCAGTAGTGAAGTAGCGGGGGCCCGGGGGACCCAGTACTTC
few	TRBV30	TRBJ2-7	NA	CAWRRGSYEQYF	TGTGCCTGGAGGAGAGGGAGTTACGAGCAGTACTTC
once	TRBV4-2	TRBJ1-5	TRBD1	CASSPTGGGQPQHF	TGTGCCAGCAGCCCGACAGGGGGTGGGCAGCCCCAGCATTTT
few	TRBV10-3	TRBJ2-1	NA	CAISDGGPSSYNEQFF	TGTGCCATCAGTGACGGGGGGCCGAGCTCCTACAATGAGCAGTTCTTC
NA	TRBV7-9	TRBJ2-7	NA	CASSGDTFYEQYF	TGTGCCAGCAGCGGGGACACCTTCTACGAGCAGTACTTC
NA	TRBV4-3	TRBJ1-2	TRBD1	CASSQAVTGGNGYTF	TGCGCCAGCAGCCAAGCGGTGACAGGGGGAAATGGCTACACCTTC
NA	TRBV5-5	TRBJ2-3	NA	CASSLATGRANTDTQYF	TGTGCCAGCAGCTTGGCTACGGGGAGAGCTAACACAGATACGCAGTATTTT
NA	TRBV30	TRBJ2-7	NA	CAWRSRRAYEQYF	TGTGCCTGGAGGTCCCGGCGGGCCTACGAGCAGTACTTC
NA	TRBV5-1	TRBJ1-1	NA	CASSSGYSPEAFF	TGCGCCAGCAGCTCCGGCTACTCACCTGAAGCTTTCTTT
NA	TRBV7-2	TRBJ2-5	NA	CASSYSQNQETQYF	TGTGCCAGCAGCTATAGCCAGAATCAAGAGACCCAGTACTTC
once	TRBV7-2	TRBJ1-2	NA	CASSLGSWGGYTF	TGTGCCAGCAGCTTAGGGTCCTGGGGAGGCTACACCTTC
NA	TRBV7-2	TRBJ1-1	NA	CASKRDWGTEAFF	TGTGCCAGCAAAAGGGATTGGGGCACTGAAGCTTTCTTT
NA	TRBV4-2	TRBJ2-7	NA	CASSQDGWGYEQYF	TGTGCCAGCAGCCAAGATGGGTGGGGATACGAGCAGTACTTC
NA	TRBV30	TRBJ2-5	NA	CAWSGGRRETQYF	TGTGCCTGGAGTGGGGGGCGGAGAGAGACCCAGTACTTC
few	TRBV5-1	TRBJ1-1	NA	CASSLNPTFGEAFF	TGCGCCAGCAGCTTGAATCCAACGTTCGGTGAAGCTTTCTTT
NA	TRBV6-5	TRBJ1-2	NA	CATSYLRGYTF	TGTGCCACCAGTTACCTTAGAGGCTACACCTTC
medium-sized	TRBV7-8	TRBJ1-3	NA	CASSLGGYSGNTIYF	TGTGCCAGCAGCTTAGGGGGGTACTCTGGAAACACCATATATTTT
NA	TRBV11-2	TRBJ2-3	TRBD2	CASSSWTSGGITDTQYF	TGTGCCAGCAGCTCGTGGACTAGCGGGGGAATAACAGATACGCAGTATTTT
few	TRBV15	TRBJ1-2	NA	CATSRAGQTTQANRYTF	TGTGCCACCAGCAGAGCCGGCCAAACAACTCAGGCTAATCGCTACACCTTC
medium-sized	TRBV11-2	TRBJ1-1	TRBD1	CASSLTGLGKTEAFF	TGTGCCAGCAGCTTGACAGGGTTGGGGAAAACTGAAGCTTTCTTT
NA	TRBV7-2	TRBJ2-5	NA	CASKMTDNQETQYF	TGTGCCAGCAAGATGACAGACAACCAAGAGACCCAGTACTTC
large	TRBV19	TRBJ2-3	NA	CASSTIGQGDTQYF	TGTGCCAGTAGTACAATCGGGCAGGGCGATACGCAGTATTTT
NA	TRBV11-2	TRBJ2-2	NA	CASSLEAGFPGELFF	TGTGCCAGCAGCTTAGAGGCGGGGTTCCCCGGGGAGCTGTTTTTT
once	TRBV28	TRBJ1-6	NA	CASSFGGIVLSSYNSPLHF	TGTGCCAGCAGTTTTGGGGGAATCGTCCTCAGCTCCTATAATTCACCCCTCCACTTT
NA	TRBV4-3	TRBJ2-7	NA	CASSQVLASYEQYF	TGCGCCAGCAGCCAAGTTTTGGCCTCCTACGAGCAGTACTTC
NA	TRBV7-2	TRBJ1-2	TRBD1	CASSLTGGLGYTF	TGTGCCAGCAGCCTTACAGGGGGCCTTGGCTACACCTTC